These 15 T cell receptor beta chains came from one sample sequenced in a study of OX40 agonist ivuxolimab in advanced cancers. Assay: immunoSEQ multiplex PCR; the TCRdb copy retains only in-frame clones and omits some. The sample yields 60,000 or so clones, just under 85% seen once. The sample in question was CD4+ or CD8+ T cells sorted from blood, obtained in a trial of the OX40 agonist ivuxolimab. The receptors were sampled from an adult with an advanced solid tumor such as melanoma, head and neck, liver or kidney cancer.

The chain joins TRBV28 to TRBJ2-3; D call uncertain. V shed 7 bases and J shed 3 bases, with 17 bases lying between them. The V gene's germline CDR1 is MDHEN and CDR2 SYDVKM. The CDR3 is 15 residues long. CDR3 sequence: CASTLDDPGTDTQYF. The CDR3 bases are TGTGCCAGCACCTTGGACGACCCCGGGACAGATACGCAGTATTTT.

Here the CDR3 DNA reads TGTGCCAGCAGCCGAGGGCTGGGAACAGATACGCAGTATTTT. It encodes CASSRGLGTDTQYF. This chain connects TRBV7-2 to TRBJ2-3, with D possibly matching TRBD2 (5 bases). This CDR3 spans 14 amino acids. Germline V lookup: CDR1 SGHTA, CDR2 FQGNSA. Trimming shortened V by 5 bases and J by 3 bases, and 12 bases separated the two germline ends.

The chain links TRBV5-8 to TRBJ2-5; no clear D gene. The DNA end is a closer match to TRBJ2-7, so the J assignment may be wrong. This CDR3 region has 12 residues. CDR1 is SGHTS, CDR2 YDEGEE, per germline. The DNA of the CDR3 is TGTGCCAGCAGCTTGACCCTCTACGAGCAGTACTTC. It translates to CASSLTLYEQYF.

The chain combines TRBV30 with TRBJ1-5; the D gene is possibly TRBD1 (5 bases). CDR1 is GTSNPN and CDR2 is SVGIG in the germline V gene (reference sequence). V gave up 4 bases and J gave up 0 bases, with 13 bases separating them. CDR3 length: 15 residues. The CDR3 bases are TGTGCCTGGACCAACGGTGGGGGTAGCAATCAGCCCCAGCATTTT. This codes for CAWTNGGGSNQPQHF.

This clone was seen a few times. This chain joins TRBV28 and TRBJ2-2; D unresolved. CDR3 length: 11 amino acids. The V gene's germline CDR1 is MDHEN and CDR2 SYDVKM. Trimming took off 5 bases at V and 7 bases at J, with 5 bases between the two ends. The CDR3 coding sequence is TGTGCCAGCAGTCTTTTCGGGGAGCTGTTTTTT. Its translation is CASSLFGELFF.

With respect to this clone: The same CDR3 also results from other DNA sequences found in this sample. The chain employs TRBV18 and TRBJ2-2; TRBD2 matches 10 bases. CDR1 and CDR2 from the germline V gene are KGHSH and LQKENI. V gave up 3 bases and J gave up 4 bases; unmatched junction bases: 5. The CDR3 covers 16 residues. The CDR3 loop reads CASSPSGRASTGELFF. Written as DNA, the CDR3 is TGTGCCAGCTCACCGAGCGGGAGGGCCTCCACCGGGGAGCTGTTTTTT.

V gene TRBV27 combines with J gene TRBJ2-7; possible D gene TRBD2, 5 bases. The germline V gene has CDR1 MNHEY and CDR2 SMNVEV (reference sequence). Trimming removed 5 bases from V and 5 bases from J, with 19 bases in between. CDR3 length: 15 amino acids. For the CDR3, the DNA is TGTGCCAGCAGTCCGGGGTGGCGGAACCTAGACGAGCAGTACTTC. This gives the protein CASSPGWRNLDEQYF.

The chain recombines TRBV5-4 with TRBJ2-3; D may correspond to TRBD1 or TRBD2 (5 bases each). The CDR3 loop spans 14 amino acids. The V gene lost 6 bases and the J gene lost 0 bases, with 11 bases spanning the gap. Germline lookup yields CDR1 SGHNT and CDR2 YYREEE (reference sequence). DNA for the CDR3: TGTGCCAGCACTGAGGGGTATAGCACAGATACGCAGTATTTT. Translating it yields CASTEGYSTDTQYF.

J is TRBJ2-7 and V is TRBV7-7; no clear D gene. V dropped 5 bases and J dropped 2 bases, with 7 bases sitting between them. CDR3 length equals 12 residues. CDR1 SSHAT and CDR2 FNYEAQ come from the germline V gene (reference sequence). DNA for the CDR3: TGTGCCAGCAGCCCGTCAACCTACGAGCAGTACTTC. Translation gives CASSPSTYEQYF.

The chain couples TRBV15 to TRBJ2-1; D gene unclear. Deletions cut 4 bases from V and 4 bases from J, with 20 bases between. The CDR3 is made up of 17 amino acids. Germline CDR1 and CDR2: LNHNV and YYDKDF (reference sequence). In DNA form, the CDR3 reads TGTGCCACCAGCACCTTGCATGCTTGGGTGGTTTACAATGAGCAGTTCTTC. It encodes CATSTLHAWVVYNEQFF.

This clone was seen a few times. The chain recombines TRBV7-6 with TRBJ2-2; 10 bases map to TRBD1. The ends lost 5 bases at V and 4 bases at J; junction bases unmatched: 7. Germline V gene sequence: CDR1 SGHVS, CDR2 FNYEAQ. The CDR3 spans 16 residues. CDR3 residues: CASSRGQGMGTGELFF. The CDR3 coding sequence is TGTGCCAGCAGCCGGGGACAGGGGATGGGCACCGGGGAGCTGTTTTTT.

The V and J genes are TRBV5-4 and TRBJ2-3; TRBD2 matches at 9 bases. The V gene end was trimmed by 2 bases and the J gene end by 3 bases; junction bases not matched to a gene: 7. Germline CDR1 reads SGHNT; CDR2 reads YYREEE (reference sequence). The CDR3 extends over 16 amino acids. In nucleotides, the CDR3 is TGTGCCAGCAGCTTAGGCGGGAGGGCCACGACAGATACGCAGTATTTT. It yields the protein CASSLGGRATTDTQYF.

The rearrangement uses TRBV18 and TRBJ1-4; D uncertain. CDR1 is KGHSH, CDR2 LQKENI, per germline. The CDR3 covers 16 residues. V lost 2 bases, J lost 0 bases, and 10 bases lay in between. In DNA form, the CDR3 reads TGTGCCAGCTCACCAGAGGACCCCACAACTAATGAAAAACTGTTTTTT. Amino acid sequence: CASSPEDPTTNEKLFF.

The rearrangement links TRBV6-6 to TRBJ2-5; possible D gene TRBD2, 6 bases. The germline V gene has CDR1 MNHNY and CDR2 SVGAGI (reference sequence). The length of the CDR3 is 13 residues. V lost 8 bases to trimming and J lost 5 bases, with 15 bases between them. As DNA, the CDR3 is TGTGCCAGCGGTGCGGCGGGGACGGAGACCCAGTACTTC. This encodes CASGAAGTETQYF.

The chain uses TRBV20-1 and TRBJ1-1; D remains unclear. Germline CDR1 and CDR2: DFQATT and SNEGSKA (reference sequence). CDR3 length: 11 residues. The CDR3 bases are TGCAGGGGCACCACGGGCACTGAAGCTTTCTTT. Encoded protein: CRGTTGTEAFF.